What follows describes a single T cell receptor beta chain. Its antigen is not identified. With 60 Vbeta and 13 Jbeta primers, the PCR was carried out. Only in-frame clones appear in the TCRdb table, and some are missing; sequencing was by immunoSEQ multiplex PCR. The sample holds about 160,000 clones, over 80% seen once. Trimming stripped 6 bases from V and 7 bases from J, with 27 bases between. The germline V gene encodes CDR1 LNHDA and CDR2 SQIVND (reference sequence). The CDR3 length is 18 residues. This entry belongs to a study of cytomegalovirus exposure and HLA in healthy donors. Study-level results: Most TCR sequences were rare, but some public TCRs occurred in many donors. Presence/absence analyses assumed roughly uniform sequencing depth across donors.

The sequence was collected from a girl aged 10 to 17 in good health and CMV-seropositive. The sample was PBMCs. The chain combines TRBV19 with TRBJ2-2; a possible D gene is TRBD1 (7 bases). The CDR3 sequence: CASSRGARGAVEVGELFF. Here the CDR3 DNA reads TGTGCCAGTAGCCGAGGGGCCAGGGGGGCCGTGGAGGTCGGGGAGCTGTTTTTT.